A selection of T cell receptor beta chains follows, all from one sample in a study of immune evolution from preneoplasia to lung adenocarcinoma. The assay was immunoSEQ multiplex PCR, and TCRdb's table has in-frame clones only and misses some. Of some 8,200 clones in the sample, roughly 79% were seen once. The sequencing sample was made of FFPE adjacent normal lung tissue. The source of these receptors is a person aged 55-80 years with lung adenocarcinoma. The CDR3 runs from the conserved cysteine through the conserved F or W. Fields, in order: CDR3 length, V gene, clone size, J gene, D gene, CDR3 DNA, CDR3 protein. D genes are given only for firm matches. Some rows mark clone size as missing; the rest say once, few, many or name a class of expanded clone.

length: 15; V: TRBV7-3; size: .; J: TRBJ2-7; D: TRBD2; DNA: TGTGCCAGCAGCTTAACCGCGGGAGAATCCTACGAGCAGTACTTC; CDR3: CASSLTAGESYEQYF
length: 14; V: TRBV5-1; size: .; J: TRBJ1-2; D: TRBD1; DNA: TGCGCCAGCAGTTGGGGGACAGAACTCTATGGCTACACCTTC; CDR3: CASSWGTELYGYTF
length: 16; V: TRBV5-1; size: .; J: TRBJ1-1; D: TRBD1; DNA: TGCGCCAGCGATCGGGGGGACAGTCTTGGTAACACTGAAGCTTTCTTT; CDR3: CASDRGDSLGNTEAFF
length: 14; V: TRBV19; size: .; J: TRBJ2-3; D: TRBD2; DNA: TGTGCCAGTAGTAGAGCGGGAGGTGCAGATACGCAGTATTTT; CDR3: CASSRAGGADTQYF
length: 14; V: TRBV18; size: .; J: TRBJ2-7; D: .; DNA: TGTGCCAGCTCACCAAGGCAGAACCCCTACGAGCAGTACTTC; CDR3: CASSPRQNPYEQYF
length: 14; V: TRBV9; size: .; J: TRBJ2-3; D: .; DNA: TGTGCCAGCAGCGTAGGCAGGTGCACAGATACGCAGTATTTT; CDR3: CASSVGRCTDTQYF
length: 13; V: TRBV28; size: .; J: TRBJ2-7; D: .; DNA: TGTGCCACCTTCCCTAGTATGGCCTACGAGCAGTACTTC; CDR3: CATFPSMAYEQYF
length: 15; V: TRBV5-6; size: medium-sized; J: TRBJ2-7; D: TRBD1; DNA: TGTGCCAGCAGCTGGGATACAGGGGGCCTCTCAGAGCAGTACTTC; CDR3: CASSWDTGGLSEQYF
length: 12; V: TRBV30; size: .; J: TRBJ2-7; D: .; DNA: TGTGCCTGGAACTCAAACTCCTACGAGCAGTACTTC; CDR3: CAWNSNSYEQYF
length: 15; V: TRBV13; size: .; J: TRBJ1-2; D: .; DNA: TGTGCCAGCAGCTTACTTCGCCCTACAAGCTATGGCTACACCTTC; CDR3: CASSLLRPTSYGYTF
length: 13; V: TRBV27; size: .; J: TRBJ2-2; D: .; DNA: TGTGCCAGCAGTTCCCGGGGCGGCGGGGAGCTGTTTTTT; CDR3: CASSSRGGGELFF
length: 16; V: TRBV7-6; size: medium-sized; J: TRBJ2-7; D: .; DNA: TGTGCCAGCAGTCCACGAACCGGGATTATTCAATGGGAGCAGTACTTC; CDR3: CASSPRTGIIQWEQYF
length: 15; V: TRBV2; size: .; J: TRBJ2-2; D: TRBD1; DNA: TGTGCCAGCAGTGAGGGACAGGGGGACACCGGGGAGCTGTTTTTT; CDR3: CASSEGQGDTGELFF
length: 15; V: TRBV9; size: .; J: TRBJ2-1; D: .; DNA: TGTGCCAGCAGCACCGGGGGGCACTCTGACAATGAGCAGTTCTTC; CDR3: CASSTGGHSDNEQFF
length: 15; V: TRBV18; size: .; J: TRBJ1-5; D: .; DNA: TGTGCCAGCTCACCCGACACGGCGAGCAATCAGCCCCAGCATTTT; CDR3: CASSPDTASNQPQHF
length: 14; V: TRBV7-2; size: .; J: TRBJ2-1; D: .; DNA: TGTGCCAGCAGCCTAATGGCTAGCACCAATGAGCAGTTCTTC; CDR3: CASSLMASTNEQFF
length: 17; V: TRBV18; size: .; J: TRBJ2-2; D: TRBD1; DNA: TGTGCCAGCTCCTCAGAAAAGAGGGGGCGTAACACCGGGGAGCTGTTTTTT; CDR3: CASSSEKRGRNTGELFF